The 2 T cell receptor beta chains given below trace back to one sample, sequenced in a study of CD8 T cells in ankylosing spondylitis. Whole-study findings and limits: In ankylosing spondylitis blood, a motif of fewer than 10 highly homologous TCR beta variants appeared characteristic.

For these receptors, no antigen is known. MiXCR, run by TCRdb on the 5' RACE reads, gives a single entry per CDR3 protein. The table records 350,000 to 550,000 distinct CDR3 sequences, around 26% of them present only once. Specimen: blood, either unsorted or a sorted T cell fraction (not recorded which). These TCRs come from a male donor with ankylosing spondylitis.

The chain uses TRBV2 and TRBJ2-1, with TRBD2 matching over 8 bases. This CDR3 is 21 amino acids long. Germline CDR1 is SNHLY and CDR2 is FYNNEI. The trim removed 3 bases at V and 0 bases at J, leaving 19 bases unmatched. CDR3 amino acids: CASSDKGGGRPGLSSYNEQFF. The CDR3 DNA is TGTGCCAGCAGTGACAAGGGCGGGGGGAGACCGGGCCTGAGCTCCTACAATGAGCAGTTCTTC.

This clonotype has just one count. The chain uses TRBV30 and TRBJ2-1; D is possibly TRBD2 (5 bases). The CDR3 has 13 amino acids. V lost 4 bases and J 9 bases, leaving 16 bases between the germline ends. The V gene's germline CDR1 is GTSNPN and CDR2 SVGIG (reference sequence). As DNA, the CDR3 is TGTGCCTGGACTCAACTAGATTGGGCTGAGCAGTTCTTC. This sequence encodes CAWTQLDWAEQFF.